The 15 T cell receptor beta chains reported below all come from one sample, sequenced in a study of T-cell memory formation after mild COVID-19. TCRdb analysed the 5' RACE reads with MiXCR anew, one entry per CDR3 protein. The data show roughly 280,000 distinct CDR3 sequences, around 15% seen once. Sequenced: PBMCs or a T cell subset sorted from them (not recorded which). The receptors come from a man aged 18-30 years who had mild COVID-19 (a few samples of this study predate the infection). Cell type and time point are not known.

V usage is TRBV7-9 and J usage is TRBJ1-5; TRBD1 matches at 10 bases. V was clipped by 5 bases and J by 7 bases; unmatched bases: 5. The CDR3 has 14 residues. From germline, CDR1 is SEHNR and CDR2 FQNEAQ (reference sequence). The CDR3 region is CASSTDRGSQPQHF. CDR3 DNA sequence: TGTGCCAGCAGCACGGACAGGGGGAGCCAGCCCCAGCATTTT. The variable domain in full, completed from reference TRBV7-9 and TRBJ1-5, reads DTGVSQNPRHKITKRGQNVTFRCDPISEHNRLYWYRQTLGQGPEFLTYFQNEAQLEKSRLLSDRFSAERPKGSFSTLEIQRTEQGDSAMYLCASSTDRGSQPQHFGDGTRLSIL.

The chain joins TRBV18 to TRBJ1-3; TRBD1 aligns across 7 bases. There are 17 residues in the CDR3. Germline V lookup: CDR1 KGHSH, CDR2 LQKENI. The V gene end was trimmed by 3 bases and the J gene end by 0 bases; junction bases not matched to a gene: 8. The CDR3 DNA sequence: TGTGCCAGCTCACCTTTTGAGGGGGCCACCTCTGGAAACACCATATATTTT. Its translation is CASSPFEGATSGNTIYF.

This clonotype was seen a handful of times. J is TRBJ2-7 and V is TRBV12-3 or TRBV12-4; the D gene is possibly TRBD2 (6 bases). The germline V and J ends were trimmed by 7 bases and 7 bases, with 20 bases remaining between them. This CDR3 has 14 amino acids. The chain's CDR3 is CASKSGVGAGEQYF. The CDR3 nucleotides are TGTGCCAGCAAGTCGGGCGTGGGTGCGGGGGAGCAGTACTTC.

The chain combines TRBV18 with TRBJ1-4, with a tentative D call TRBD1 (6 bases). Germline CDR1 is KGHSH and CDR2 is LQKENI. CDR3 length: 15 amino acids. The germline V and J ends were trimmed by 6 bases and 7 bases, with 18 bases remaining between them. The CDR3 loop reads CASSPDSARGEKLFF. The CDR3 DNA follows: TGTGCCAGCTCGCCGGACAGCGCAAGGGGTGAAAAACTGTTTTTT. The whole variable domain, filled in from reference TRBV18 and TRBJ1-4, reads NAGVMQNPRHLVRRRGQEARLRCSPMKGHSHVYWYRQLPEEGLKFMVYLQKENIIDESGMPKERFSAEFPKEGPSILRIQQVVRGDSAAYFCASSPDSARGEKLFFGSGTQLSVL.

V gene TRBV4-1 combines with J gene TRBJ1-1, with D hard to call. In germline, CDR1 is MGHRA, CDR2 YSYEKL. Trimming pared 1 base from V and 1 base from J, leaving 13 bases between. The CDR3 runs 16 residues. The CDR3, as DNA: TGCGCCAGCAGCCAAGGCTCAAATCGACAGAACACTGAAGCTTTCTTT. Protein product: CASSQGSNRQNTEAFF.

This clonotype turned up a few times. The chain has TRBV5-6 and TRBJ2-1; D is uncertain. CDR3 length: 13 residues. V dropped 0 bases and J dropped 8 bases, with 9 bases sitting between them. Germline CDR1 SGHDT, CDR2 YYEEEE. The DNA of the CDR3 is TGTGCCAGCAGCTTGGAGAGGTTGGATGAGCAGTTCTTC. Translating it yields CASSLERLDEQFF.

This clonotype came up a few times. The CDR3 loop reads CASSYAGGLSYEQYF. The DNA for the CDR3 is TGTGCCAGCAGTTACGCAGGGGGCCTCTCCTACGAGCAGTACTTC. The rearrangement joins TRBV6-6 to TRBJ2-7; TRBD1 matches at 8 bases. Trimming removed 2 bases from V and 0 bases from J; junction bases left unmatched: 3. This CDR3 is 15 amino acids long. Germline lookup yields CDR1 MNHNY and CDR2 SVGAGI (reference sequence).

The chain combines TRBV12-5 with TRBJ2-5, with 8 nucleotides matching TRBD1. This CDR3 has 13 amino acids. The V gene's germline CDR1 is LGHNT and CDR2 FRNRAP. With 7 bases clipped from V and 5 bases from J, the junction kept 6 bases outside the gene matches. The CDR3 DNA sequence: TGTGCTAGTGCCCCGGACAGGGTCGAGACCCAGTACTTC. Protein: CASAPDRVETQYF.

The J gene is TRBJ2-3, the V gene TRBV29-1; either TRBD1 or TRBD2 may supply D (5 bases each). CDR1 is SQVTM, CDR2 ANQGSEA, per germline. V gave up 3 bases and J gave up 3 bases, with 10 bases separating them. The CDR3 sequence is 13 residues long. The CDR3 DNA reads TGCAGCGTTGAGAGGGGTCAGACAGATACGCAGTATTTT. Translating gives CSVERGQTDTQYF.

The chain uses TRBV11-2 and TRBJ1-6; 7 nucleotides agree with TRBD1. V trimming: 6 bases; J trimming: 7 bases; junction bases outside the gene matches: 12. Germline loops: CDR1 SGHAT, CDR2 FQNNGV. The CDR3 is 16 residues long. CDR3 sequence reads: CASSPGGTVANSPLHF. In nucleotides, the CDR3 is TGTGCCAGCAGTCCCGGGGGGACAGTAGCCAATTCACCCCTCCACTTT. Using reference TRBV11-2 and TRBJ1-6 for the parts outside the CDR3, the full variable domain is EAGVAQSPRYKIIEKRQSVAFWCNPISGHATLYWYQQILGQGPKLLIQFQNNGVVDDSQLPKDRFSAERLKGVDSTLKIQPAKLEDSAVYLCASSPGGTVANSPLHFGNGTRLTVT.

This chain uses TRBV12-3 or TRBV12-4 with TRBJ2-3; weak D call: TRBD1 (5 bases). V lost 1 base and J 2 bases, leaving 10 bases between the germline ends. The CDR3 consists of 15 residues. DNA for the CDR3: TGTGCCAGCAGTTTAGAGGACACTAACACAGATACGCAGTATTTT. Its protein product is CASSLEDTNTDTQYF.

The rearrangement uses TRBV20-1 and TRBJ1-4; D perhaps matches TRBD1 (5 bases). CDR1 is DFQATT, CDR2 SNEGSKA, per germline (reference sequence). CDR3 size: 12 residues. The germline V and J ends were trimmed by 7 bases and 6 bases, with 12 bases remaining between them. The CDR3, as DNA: TGCAGTGTTGCCAGGGAAGATGAAAAACTGTTTTTT. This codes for CSVAREDEKLFF.

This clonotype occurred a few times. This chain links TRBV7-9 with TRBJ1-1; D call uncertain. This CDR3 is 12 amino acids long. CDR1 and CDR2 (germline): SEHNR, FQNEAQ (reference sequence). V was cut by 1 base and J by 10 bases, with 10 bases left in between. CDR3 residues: CASSLVGESAFF. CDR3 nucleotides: TGTGCCAGCAGCTTAGTGGGAGAGTCAGCTTTCTTT.

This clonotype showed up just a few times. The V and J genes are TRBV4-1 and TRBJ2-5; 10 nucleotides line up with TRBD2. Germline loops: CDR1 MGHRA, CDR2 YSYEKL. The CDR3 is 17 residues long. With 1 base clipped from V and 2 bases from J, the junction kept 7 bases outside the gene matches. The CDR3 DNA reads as TGCGCCAGCAGCCAAGTCCTAGCGGGGGAGCTACAAGAGACCCAGTACTTC. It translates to CASSQVLAGELQETQYF.

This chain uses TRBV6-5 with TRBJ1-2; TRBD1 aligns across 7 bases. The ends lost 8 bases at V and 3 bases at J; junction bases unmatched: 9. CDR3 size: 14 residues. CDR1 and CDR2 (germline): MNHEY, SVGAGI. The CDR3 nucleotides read TGTGCCAGCTCCCGTACCGGGACAGACTATGGCTACACCTTC. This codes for CASSRTGTDYGYTF.